These 20 T cell receptor beta chains were sequenced from one sample in a study of blood T cell repertoires in COVID-19. This table comes from immunoSEQ multiplex PCR, and its TCRdb copy is limited to in-frame clones, with some not included. The sample holds some 210,000 clones, about 90% seen once. Material: peripheral blood. These receptors originate from a man between 60 and 75 years old with COVID-19, enrolled during active disease.

This chain connects TRBV9 to TRBJ1-4; 8 bases align to TRBD1. J lost 6 bases, V lost 3 bases, and 4 bases had no gene match. CDR1 and CDR2 from the germline V gene are SGDLS and YYNGEE. The CDR3 totals 14 residues. The CDR3 DNA reads as TGTGCCAGCAGCGATACAGGGGGGGATGAAAAACTGTTTTTT. This gives the protein CASSDTGGDEKLFF. Full variable domain (outside the CDR3, taken from reference TRBV9 and TRBJ1-4): DSGVTQTPKHLITATGQRVTLRCSPRSGDLSVYWYQQSLDQGLQFLIQYYNGEERAKGNILERFSAQQFPDLHSELNLSSLELGDSALYFCASSDTGGDEKLFFGSGTQLSVL.

The V gene is TRBV19, the J gene TRBJ1-1; 7 bases line up with TRBD1. Trimming at V came to 3 bases and at J to 6 bases, leaving 7 bases not matched to a gene. The CDR3 spans 14 residues. Germline values: CDR1 LNHDA, CDR2 SQIVND (reference sequence). Here the CDR3 DNA reads TGTGCCAGTAGTATCGCCAGGGGGAAGGCTGAAGCTTTCTTT. Encoded protein: CASSIARGKAEAFF. Drawing the rest from reference TRBV19 and TRBJ1-1, the complete variable domain is DGGITQSPKYLFRKEGQNVTLSCEQNLNHDAMYWYRQDPGQGLRLIYYSQIVNDFQKGDIAEGYSVSREKKESFPLTVTSAQKNPTAFYLCASSIARGKAEAFFGQGTRLTVV.

This clone was observed a single time. The V and J genes are TRBV28 and TRBJ1-6; 7 bases line up with TRBD1. Trimming cost V 1 base and J 10 bases; bases outside gene matches: 19. Germline loops: CDR1 MDHEN, CDR2 SYDVKM. The CDR3 is 19 amino acids. DNA of the CDR3: TGTGCCAGCAGTTTATATTCCCAAGGTTCCCCACAGGGGCGCTCACCCCTCCACTTT. It encodes CASSLYSQGSPQGRSPLHF.

The chain links TRBV18 to TRBJ2-7; a possible D gene is TRBD2 (6 bases). The germline V and J ends were trimmed by 5 bases and 3 bases, with 14 bases remaining between them. CDR1 and CDR2 from the germline V gene are KGHSH and LQKENI. This CDR3 is built from 14 residues. Written as DNA, the CDR3 is TGTGCCAGCTCAGCAGACCGGGGAGGCTACGAGCAGTACTTC. This encodes CASSADRGGYEQYF.

The CDR3 sequence is CASSLRNTGELFF. DNA for the CDR3: TGTGCCAGCAGTCTCCGGAACACCGGGGAGCTGTTTTTT. The rearrangement links TRBV2 to TRBJ2-2; D remains ambiguous. Trimming shortened V by 5 bases and J by 1 base, and 5 bases separated the two germline ends. CDR3 length: 13 amino acids. Germline V CDR1 and CDR2: SNHLY, FYNNEI.

V gene TRBV27 combines with J gene TRBJ2-3, with D perhaps TRBD1 (6 bases). V lost 6 bases to trimming and J lost 4 bases, with 11 bases between them. The CDR3 length is 13 residues. Germline lookup yields CDR1 MNHEY and CDR2 SMNVEV (reference sequence). For the CDR3, the DNA is TGTGCCAGCAGCCAGGGGTTTGCAGATACGCAGTATTTT. Translation gives CASSQGFADTQYF.

The V gene is TRBV19, the J gene TRBJ2-1; 9 bases fit TRBD1. V was clipped by 7 bases and J by 8 bases; unmatched bases: 21. Germline V gene data show CDR1 as LNHDA and CDR2 as SQIVND (reference sequence). The CDR3 runs to 18 residues. The CDR3 DNA reads as TGTGCCAGTAACCGCCCCAATCCAGGGACAGGGTTTATCCATGAGCAGTTCTTC. It is translated as CASNRPNPGTGFIHEQFF.

This chain links TRBV7-9 with TRBJ2-1; TRBD2 matches 7 bases. J gave up 7 bases and V 1 base, and 4 bases lay outside the gene matches. CDR1 and CDR2 (germline): SEHNR, FQNEAQ (reference sequence). The CDR3 totals 14 residues. The CDR3 spells CASSLGGRGNEQFF. The CDR3 bases are TGTGCCAGCAGCTTAGGCGGGAGAGGAAATGAGCAGTTCTTC.

The chain uses TRBV28 and TRBJ1-2; TRBD1 agrees at 9 bases. With V trimmed by 2 bases and J by 7 bases, 11 bases remained unmatched. CDR1 and CDR2 from the germline V gene are MDHEN and SYDVKM. The CDR3 consists of 16 residues. CDR3 residues: CASSLGSRTGEGGYTF. In nucleotides, the CDR3 is TGTGCCAGCAGTTTAGGTAGCCGGACAGGGGAGGGTGGCTACACCTTC.

DNA of the CDR3: TGCAGCGCCACAGGGGTGTTGCAAGAGACCCAGTACTTC. Translating gives CSATGVLQETQYF. The J gene is TRBJ2-5, the V gene TRBV29-1; 7 bases line up with TRBD1. Losses at the gene ends were 7 bases for V and 2 bases for J; bases not matched to a gene: 7. Germline V gene lookup returns CDR1 SQVTM and CDR2 ANQGSEA. This CDR3 is built from 13 residues.

The rearrangement links TRBV14 to TRBJ1-4; maybe TRBD1 (5 bases). The CDR3 sequence is 14 residues long. V shed 4 bases and J shed 7 bases, with 13 bases lying between them. Germline V lookup: CDR1 SGHDN, CDR2 FVKESK. CDR3 DNA sequence: TGTGCCAGCAGCCCCCGTCAGGGCCCTGAAAAACTGTTTTTT. As protein: CASSPRQGPEKLFF.

The chain is built from TRBV7-2 and TRBJ1-2; D not certain. CDR3 length: 14 amino acids. Germline CDR1 and CDR2: SGHTA and FQGNSA. Trimming cost V 5 bases and J 4 bases, with 14 bases left between them. CDR3 sequence reads: CASSPTPVLYGYTF. The CDR3, as DNA: TGTGCCAGCAGCCCTACTCCCGTTCTCTATGGCTACACCTTC.

The V gene is TRBV5-6, the J gene TRBJ1-1; TRBD1 might be the D (5 bases). V was trimmed by 2 bases and J by 1 base, leaving 9 bases between them. Germline lookup yields CDR1 SGHDT and CDR2 YYEEEE. This CDR3 spans 14 amino acids. This CDR3 is CASSFTGANTEAFF. DNA of the CDR3: TGTGCCAGCAGCTTTACAGGAGCGAACACTGAAGCTTTCTTT.

The chain recombines TRBV7-2 with TRBJ2-3, with 10 bases identical to TRBD2. Germline lookup yields CDR1 SGHTA and CDR2 FQGNSA. With V trimmed by 2 bases and J by 1 base, 3 bases remained unmatched. This CDR3 has 16 residues. The CDR3 spells CASSLWTSGRTDTQYF. CDR3 nucleotides: TGTGCCAGCAGCTTATGGACTAGCGGACGCACAGATACGCAGTATTTT.

The V and J genes are TRBV6-5 and TRBJ2-1, with 10 nucleotides matching TRBD1. Germline trimming cut 2 bases from V and 5 bases from J; bases unmatched to any gene: 6. Germline V gene data show CDR1 as MNHEY and CDR2 as SVGAGI. The CDR3 has 16 amino acids. The CDR3 coding sequence is TGTGCCAGCAGTTACCCGGGACAGGGGCGCGACAATGAGCAGTTCTTC. It codes for CASSYPGQGRDNEQFF.

The gene calls are TRBV7-8 and TRBJ2-1; TRBD2 is a possible D gene (6 bases). This CDR3 is 17 amino acids long. Germline lookup yields CDR1 SGHVS and CDR2 FQNEAQ. Trimming took off 1 base at V and 0 bases at J, with 13 bases between the two ends. The CDR3 protein is CASSLGGGGHSYNEQFF. In nucleotides, the CDR3 is TGTGCCAGCAGCTTAGGGGGAGGCGGGCACTCCTACAATGAGCAGTTCTTC.

The chain has TRBV27 and TRBJ1-3; D unclear. Germline CDR1 reads MNHEY; CDR2 reads SMNVEV (reference sequence). V lost 4 bases, J lost 7 bases, and 14 bases lay in between. There are 14 residues in the CDR3. The CDR3, as DNA: TGTGCCAGCAGTTCCCCCCGGGAGCAGAACACCATATATTTT. Its protein is CASSSPREQNTIYF.

In DNA, the CDR3 is TGTGCCTGGAGAATGGGAGATCCATACGAGCAGTACTTC. Its translation: CAWRMGDPYEQYF. The J gene is TRBJ2-7, the V gene TRBV30; D might be TRBD2 (5 bases). Per the germline V gene, CDR1 is GTSNPN and CDR2 is SVGIG (reference sequence). CDR3 length equals 13 residues. The V end was cut by 3 bases, the J end by 4 bases, with 13 bases between. The full variable domain, with the rest looked up from reference TRBV30 and TRBJ2-7, is SQTIHQWPATLVQPVGSPLSLECTVEGTSNPNLYWYRQAAGRGLQLLFYSVGIGQISSEVPQNLSASRPQDRQFILSSKKLLLSDSGFYLCAWRMGDPYEQYFGPGTRLTVT.

The chain joins TRBV24-1 to TRBJ2-5, with D possibly matching TRBD1 (6 bases). The V end lost 4 bases, the J end lost 2 bases, and 10 bases lay between the germline ends. This CDR3 comprises 14 residues. CDR1 and CDR2 from the germline V gene are KGHDR and SFDVKD. CDR3 DNA sequence: TGTGCCACCAGTGAAGGGGGACGGCAAGAGACCCAGTACTTC. Amino acid sequence: CATSEGGRQETQYF.

V usage is TRBV5-1 and J usage is TRBJ1-4; 9 nucleotides align to TRBD1. J was trimmed by 3 bases and V by 0 bases; bases with no gene match: 0. This CDR3 contains 15 residues. Germline V gene data show CDR1 as SGHRS and CDR2 as YFSETQ. CDR3: CASSLGTGANEKLFF. As DNA, the CDR3 is TGCGCCAGCAGCTTGGGGACAGGGGCTAATGAAAAACTGTTTTTT.